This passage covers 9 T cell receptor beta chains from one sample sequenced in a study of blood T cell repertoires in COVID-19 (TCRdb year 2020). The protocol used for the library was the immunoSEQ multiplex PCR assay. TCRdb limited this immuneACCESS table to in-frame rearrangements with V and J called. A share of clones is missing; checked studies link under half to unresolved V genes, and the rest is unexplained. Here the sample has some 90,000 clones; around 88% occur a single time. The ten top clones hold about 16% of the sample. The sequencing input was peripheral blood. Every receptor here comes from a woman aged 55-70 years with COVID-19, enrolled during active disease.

CDR3 region: CASSIVGTGAYEQYF. The CDR3 DNA sequence: TGTGCCAGTAGTATTGTGGGGACAGGGGCCTACGAGCAGTACTTC. This sequence joins TRBV19 and TRBJ2-7; 10 bases line up with TRBD1. The CDR3 is 15 residues long. The trim removed 3 bases at V and 2 bases at J, leaving 4 bases unmatched. Germline CDR1 reads LNHDA; CDR2 reads SQIVND (reference sequence).

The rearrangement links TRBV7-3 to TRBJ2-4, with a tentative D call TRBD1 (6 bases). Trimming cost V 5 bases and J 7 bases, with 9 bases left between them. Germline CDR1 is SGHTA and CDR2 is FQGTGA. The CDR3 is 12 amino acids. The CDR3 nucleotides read TGTGCCAGCAGCCTAGGACAGAACATTCAGTACTTC. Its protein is CASSLGQNIQYF.

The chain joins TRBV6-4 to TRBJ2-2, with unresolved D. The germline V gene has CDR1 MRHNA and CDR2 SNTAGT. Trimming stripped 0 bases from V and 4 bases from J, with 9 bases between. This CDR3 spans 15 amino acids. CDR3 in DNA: TGTGCCAGCAGTGACTCCAAATCGGGCACCGGGGAGCTGTTTTTT. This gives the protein CASSDSKSGTGELFF.

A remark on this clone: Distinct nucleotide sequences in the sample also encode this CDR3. Written as DNA, the CDR3 is TGTGCCAGCAGCCCGACAGGGGGCGGCTATGGCTACACCTTC. It encodes CASSPTGGGYGYTF. The chain employs TRBV28 and TRBJ1-2; 10 nucleotides agree with TRBD1. Germline V CDR1 and CDR2: MDHEN, SYDVKM. The CDR3 extends over 14 amino acids. Unmatched junction bases numbered 5, after V lost 6 bases and J lost 4 bases.

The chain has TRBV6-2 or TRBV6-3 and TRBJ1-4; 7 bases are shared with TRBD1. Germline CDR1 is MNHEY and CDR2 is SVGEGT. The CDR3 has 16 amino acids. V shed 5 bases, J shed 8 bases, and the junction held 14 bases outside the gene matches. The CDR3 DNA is TGTGCCAGCAGTGACAGGGAAGGGGGCCAAGAAGAAAAACTGTTTTTT. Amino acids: CASSDREGGQEEKLFF.

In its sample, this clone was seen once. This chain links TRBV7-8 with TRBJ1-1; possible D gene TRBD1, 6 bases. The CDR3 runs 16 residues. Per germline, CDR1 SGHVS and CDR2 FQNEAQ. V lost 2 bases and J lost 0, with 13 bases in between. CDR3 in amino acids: CASSLNPGQLNTEAFF. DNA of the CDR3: TGTGCCAGCAGCTTAAACCCGGGACAACTGAACACTGAAGCTTTCTTT.

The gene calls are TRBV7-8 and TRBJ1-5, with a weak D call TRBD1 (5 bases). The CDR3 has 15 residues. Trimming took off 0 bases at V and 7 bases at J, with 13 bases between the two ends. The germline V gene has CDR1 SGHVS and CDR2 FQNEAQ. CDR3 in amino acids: CASSLASRGWQPQHF. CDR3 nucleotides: TGTGCCAGCAGCTTAGCCAGCCGGGGGTGGCAGCCCCAGCATTTT.

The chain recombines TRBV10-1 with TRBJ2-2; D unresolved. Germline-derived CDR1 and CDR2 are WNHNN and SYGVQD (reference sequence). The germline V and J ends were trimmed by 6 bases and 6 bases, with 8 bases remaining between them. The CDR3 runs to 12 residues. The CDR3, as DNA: TGCGCCAGCAGCCGCGGTGCCGGGGAGCTGTTTTTT. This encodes CASSRGAGELFF.

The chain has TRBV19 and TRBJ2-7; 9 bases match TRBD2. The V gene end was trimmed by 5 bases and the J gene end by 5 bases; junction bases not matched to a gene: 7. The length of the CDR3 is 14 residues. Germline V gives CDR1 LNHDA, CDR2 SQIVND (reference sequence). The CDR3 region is CASSPGTSNNEQYF. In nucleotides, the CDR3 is TGTGCCAGTAGTCCTGGGACTAGCAACAACGAGCAGTACTTC.